The rows below give T cell receptor beta chains drawn from one sample of a study of blood T cell repertoires in COVID-19. This table comes from immunoSEQ multiplex PCR, and its TCRdb copy is limited to in-frame clones, with some not included. The sample carries about 400,000 clones, approximately 87% recorded once. Sequencing was done on a sample of PBMCs or T cells enriched from blood (not recorded which). The receptors were sampled from a woman between 45 and 65 years old who had recovered from COVID-19. Both conserved end residues are trimmed from each CDR3. The order of the fields is V gene, J gene, CDR3 protein.

TRBV27	TRBJ2-3	ASSLIGDTQY
TRBV5-1	TRBJ2-5	ASSFGLAGGLSETQY
TRBV28	TRBJ2-7	AAQRDAYEQY
TRBV6-5	TRBJ2-5	ASSSTVQETQY
TRBV7-2	TRBJ2-5	ASSLWGRGAVQETQY
TRBV7-2	TRBJ1-5	ASSAGHRTANQPQH
TRBV2	TRBJ1-3	ASRTGLSGNTIY
TRBV11-2	TRBJ1-4	ASSLGGQGEEKLF
TRBV6-6	TRBJ1-2	ASSPVTFGTADYGYT
TRBV29-1	TRBJ2-7	SVGPYGSFTYEQY
TRBV5-1	TRBJ2-5	ASSSGTGTRETQY
TRBV3-1/TRBV3-2	TRBJ2-1	ASSQTGGASPEEYNEQF
TRBV7-9	TRBJ2-7	ASSLGQGAIDEQY
TRBV12-3/TRBV12-4	TRBJ1-6	ASRTGGLSPLH
TRBV28	TRBJ2-2	ASSLLRVTGELF